Each of the 26 T cell receptor beta chains below was sequenced from the same sample in a study of cytomegalovirus exposure and HLA in healthy donors. PCR involved 60 Vbeta and 13 Jbeta primers. Using immunoSEQ multiplex PCR, the repertoire was profiled, and TCRdb retains in-frame clones only, with some absent. This sample's table has more than 25,000 clones. Sequencing was performed on PBMCs. These receptors originate from a man aged 25-45 years in good health and CMV-seronegative.

This chain connects TRBV28 to TRBJ1-2; D is undetermined. This CDR3 is built from 19 residues. The ends were cut back, 5 bases at V and 0 bases at J, with 25 bases in the middle. Germline CDR1 and CDR2: MDHEN and SYDVKM. CDR3 sequence reads: CASSPRTPWTSRPNYGYTF. In nucleotides, the CDR3 is TGTGCCAGCAGTCCGCGAACCCCTTGGACTTCCCGACCTAACTATGGCTACACCTTC.

The genes are TRBV5-1 and TRBJ2-1; 10 bases agree with TRBD2. V was clipped by 4 bases and J by 7 bases; unmatched bases: 8. The CDR3 is 15 residues long. Germline CDR1 reads SGHRS; CDR2 reads YFSETQ. CDR3 loop: CASSRTSGDLNEQFF. In nucleotides, the CDR3 is TGCGCCAGCAGCCGCACTAGCGGGGATTTAAATGAGCAGTTCTTC. The complete variable domain, with remaining parts taken from reference TRBV5-1 and TRBJ2-1, reads KAGVTQTPRYLIKTRGQQVTLSCSPISGHRSVSWYQQTPGQGLQFLFEYFSETQRNKGNFPGRFSGRQFSNSRSEMNVSTLELGDSALYLCASSRTSGDLNEQFFGPGTRLTVL.

This chain connects TRBV6-1 to TRBJ1-2, with 7 bases lining up with TRBD1. The CDR3 runs to 15 residues. The V gene's germline CDR1 is MNHNS and CDR2 SASEGT. Trimming removed 9 bases from V and 0 bases from J; junction bases left unmatched: 10. CDR3 amino acids: CASSVLTGTNYGYTF. The CDR3 region has the DNA TGTGCCAGTTCCGTCCTGACAGGGACTAACTATGGCTACACCTTC.

The chain uses TRBV19 and TRBJ1-5; D is uncertain. CDR1 LNHDA and CDR2 SQIVND come from the germline V gene (reference sequence). This CDR3 region has 14 residues. Deletions cut 3 bases from V and 9 bases from J, with 15 bases between. As DNA, the CDR3 is TGTGCCAGTAGTATTCACTCCTCGGTCCCGCCCCAGCATTTT. Amino acid sequence: CASSIHSSVPPQHF. Combining the CDR3 with reference TRBV19 and TRBJ1-5 gives the whole variable domain DGGITQSPKYLFRKEGQNVTLSCEQNLNHDAMYWYRQDPGQGLRLIYYSQIVNDFQKGDIAEGYSVSREKKESFPLTVTSAQKNPTAFYLCASSIHSSVPPQHFGDGTRLSIL.

The chain links TRBV7-2 to TRBJ1-1; 7 bases align to TRBD1. Germline V gives CDR1 SGHTA, CDR2 FQGNSA. This CDR3 comprises 14 residues. Trimming took 3 bases from V and 3 from J; bases not matched to a gene: 4. The CDR3 DNA reads as TGTGCCAGCAGCTTTGAAAGGGGGCACACTGAAGCTTTCTTT. This encodes CASSFERGHTEAFF.

This chain links TRBV21-1 with TRBJ2-4; no check of the table's D call, TRBD2, against the DNA was made. TRBV21-1 is a pseudogene locus. This CDR3 region has 13 residues. Here the CDR3 reads CASSKGGGSIQYF. Written as DNA, the CDR3 is TGTGCCAGCAGCAAAGGGGGGGGTAGCATTCAGTACTTC.

The chain couples TRBV4-3 to TRBJ1-1; a possible D gene is TRBD1 (5 bases). Trimming pared 4 bases from V and 1 base from J, leaving 19 bases between. The CDR3 totals 17 residues. Germline CDR1 and CDR2: LGHNA and YSLEER. In DNA, the CDR3 is TGCGCCAGCAGCCGAGTTCACCAGGGACTGCCGAACACTGAAGCTTTCTTT. It specifies CASSRVHQGLPNTEAFF.

The V call is TRBV25-1, the J call TRBJ1-1; 9 bases line up with TRBD1. The V and J ends lost 8 bases and 1 base, in that order; junction bases with no gene match: 11. The CDR3 has 16 residues. Germline lookup yields CDR1 MGHDK and CDR2 SYGVNS. CDR3 sequence reads: CASGNIQGARNTEAFF. In DNA form, the CDR3 reads TGTGCCAGCGGAAATATACAGGGGGCGAGGAACACTGAAGCTTTCTTT. The full variable domain, its missing parts supplied by reference TRBV25-1 and TRBJ1-1, is EADIYQTPRYLVIGTGKKITLECSQTMGHDKMYWYQQDPGMELHLIHYSYGVNSTEKGDLSSESTVSRIRTEHFPLTLESARPSHTSQYLCASGNIQGARNTEAFFGQGTRLTVV.

The V gene is TRBV30, the J gene TRBJ1-2, with D possibly matching TRBD1 (5 bases). Trimming left V 0 bases short and J 7 bases short, with 21 bases between. The CDR3 is 16 amino acids. The germline V gene has CDR1 GTSNPN and CDR2 SVGIG (reference sequence). This CDR3 reads CAWSVPGDRSASGYTF. Here the CDR3 DNA reads TGTGCCTGGAGTGTCCCGGGAGACAGATCGGCTAGTGGCTACACCTTC.

DNA of the CDR3: TGTGCCAGCAGCTCACAGGGGGGGGAAGAGACCCAGTACTTC. Protein sequence: CASSSQGGEETQYF. This chain uses TRBV7-9 with TRBJ2-5, with a possible D match to TRBD1 (8 bases). Germline CDR1 and CDR2: SEHNR and FQNEAQ (reference sequence). V was pared by 4 bases and J by 3 bases, with 12 bases between. The CDR3 runs to 14 residues.

The chain carries TRBV6-5 and TRBJ1-2, with TRBD1 identical over 7 bases. Trimming took 5 bases from V and 4 from J; bases not matched to a gene: 7. The germline V gene has CDR1 MNHEY and CDR2 SVGAGI. This CDR3 is built from 14 residues. The CDR3 nucleotides read TGTGCCAGCAGTCGACAGGGAGCAGGCTATGGCTACACCTTC. Translation gives CASSRQGAGYGYTF.

The chain employs TRBV9 and TRBJ2-3; the D is unclear. The germline V gene has CDR1 SGDLS and CDR2 YYNGEE. This CDR3 comprises 13 residues. The V end lost 6 bases, the J end lost 0 bases, and 8 bases lay between the germline ends. The CDR3 sequence: CASTLPSTDTQYF. The DNA of the CDR3 is TGTGCCAGCACCCTACCTAGCACAGATACGCAGTATTTT.

V and J are TRBV5-1 and TRBJ2-1, with 7 bases matching TRBD1. The CDR3 consists of 15 residues. Germline V gene lookup returns CDR1 SGHRS and CDR2 YFSETQ. Trimming at V came to 4 bases and at J to 0 bases, leaving 4 bases not matched to a gene. CDR3 residues: CASSRRDSSYNEQFF. As DNA, the CDR3 is TGCGCCAGCAGCCGCCGGGACAGCTCCTACAATGAGCAGTTCTTC. Full variable domain (missing parts from reference TRBV5-1 and TRBJ2-1): KAGVTQTPRYLIKTRGQQVTLSCSPISGHRSVSWYQQTPGQGLQFLFEYFSETQRNKGNFPGRFSGRQFSNSRSEMNVSTLELGDSALYLCASSRRDSSYNEQFFGPGTRLTVL.

The V gene is TRBV4-1, the J gene TRBJ1-3; tentative D call: TRBD1 (5 bases). Between the trimmed V and J ends, which lost 0 bases and 0 bases, there was a span of 15 bases. The V gene's germline CDR1 is MGHRA and CDR2 YSYEKL. The CDR3 sequence is 18 residues long. The CDR3 here is CASSQDRARAHSGNTIYF. The CDR3 region has the DNA TGCGCCAGCAGCCAAGATAGGGCCAGGGCCCACTCTGGAAACACCATATATTTT.

The chain combines TRBV19 with TRBJ1-5, with D maybe TRBD1 (5 bases). Between the trimmed V and J ends, which lost 5 bases and 5 bases, there was a span of 13 bases. This CDR3 comprises 14 residues. CDR1 and CDR2 (germline): LNHDA, SQIVND (reference sequence). CDR3 sequence reads: CASSGAHRYQPQHF. In nucleotides, the CDR3 is TGTGCCAGTAGTGGGGCCCACCGCTATCAGCCCCAGCATTTT.

The chain employs TRBV2 and TRBJ2-4; 8 positions agree with TRBD2. V dropped 1 base and J dropped 3; count of bases not matched to a gene: 11. The CDR3 spans 18 residues. Germline V lookup: CDR1 SNHLY, CDR2 FYNNEI. The CDR3 nucleotides are TGTGCCAGCAGTGAAGTAGCGGGACGTACTCTTGTCAAAAACATTCAGTACTTC. Its protein is CASSEVAGRTLVKNIQYF.

The V and J genes are TRBV7-9 and TRBJ2-5, with D perhaps matching TRBD1 (6 bases). Germline assignment: CDR1 SEHNR and CDR2 FQNEAQ (reference sequence). V dropped 4 bases and J dropped 3 bases, with 15 bases sitting between them. The CDR3 contains 15 residues. In nucleotides, the CDR3 is TGTGCCAGCAGCTCCGATGGGGCAGGGGAAGAGACCCAGTACTTC. Its translation: CASSSDGAGEETQYF.

The chain carries TRBV2 and TRBJ2-7, with 11 nucleotides matching TRBD1. The germline V gene encodes CDR1 SNHLY and CDR2 FYNNEI. With V trimmed by 4 bases and J by 2 bases, 1 base remained unmatched. The CDR3 extends over 14 amino acids. In DNA form, the CDR3 reads TGTGCCAGCAGTGGGGACAGGGGGACCTACGAGCAGTACTTC. It codes for CASSGDRGTYEQYF.

The J gene is TRBJ1-1, the V gene TRBV5-1; D is unclear. From germline, CDR1 is SGHRS and CDR2 YFSETQ. The CDR3 extends over 16 amino acids. Trimming took off 1 base at V and 2 bases at J, with 15 bases between the two ends. The CDR3 loop is CASSLFPGFENTEAFF. The CDR3, as DNA: TGCGCCAGCAGCTTGTTTCCGGGTTTCGAAAACACTGAAGCTTTCTTT.

This rearrangement joins TRBV18 to TRBJ1-6; 11 nucleotides match TRBD1. The CDR3 is 18 residues long. Germline V lookup: CDR1 KGHSH, CDR2 LQKENI. Trimming at V came to 2 bases and at J to 1 base, leaving 4 bases not matched to a gene. The CDR3 protein is CASSPSGQGASYNSPLHF. DNA of the CDR3: TGTGCCAGCTCACCATCCGGACAGGGGGCTTCCTATAATTCACCCCTCCACTTT.

The rearrangement joins TRBV29-1 to TRBJ1-2, with TRBD1 identical over 7 bases. Germline CDR1 reads SQVTM; CDR2 reads ANQGSEA. The V segment lost 7 bases and the J segment 5 bases; nucleotides outside the gene matches: 10. This CDR3 region has 13 residues. The CDR3 DNA sequence: TGCAGCGCTACACAGACAGGGAGGTATGGCTACACCTTC. It encodes CSATQTGRYGYTF.

The rearrangement links TRBV28 to TRBJ2-7; the D gene is possibly TRBD1 (6 bases). Per germline, CDR1 MDHEN and CDR2 SYDVKM. CDR3 length: 12 amino acids. V shed 5 bases and J shed 5 bases, with 10 bases lying between them. CDR3 amino acids: CASSAQGDEQYF. The CDR3 bases are TGTGCCAGCAGTGCACAGGGTGACGAGCAGTACTTC.

The chain carries TRBV5-4 and TRBJ2-1; the match to TRBD2 covers 7 bases. V was clipped by 1 base and J by 5 bases; unmatched bases: 3. CDR1 SGHNT and CDR2 YYREEE come from the germline V gene (reference sequence). CDR3 length: 14 residues. The chain's CDR3 is CASSLWGGDNEQFF. CDR3 nucleotides: TGTGCCAGCAGCTTGTGGGGGGGTGACAATGAGCAGTTCTTC.

The rearrangement links TRBV6-5 to TRBJ1-2; weak D call: TRBD1 (5 bases). There are 14 residues in the CDR3. V was cut by 6 bases and J by 3 bases, with 14 bases left in between. Per germline, CDR1 MNHEY and CDR2 SVGAGI. This CDR3 is CASRPTTGDYGYTF. DNA for the CDR3: TGTGCCAGCAGACCTACGACGGGGGACTATGGCTACACCTTC.

V usage is TRBV7-9 and J usage is TRBJ2-3; tentative D call: TRBD2 (5 bases). Germline values: CDR1 SEHNR, CDR2 FQNEAQ (reference sequence). This CDR3 is 12 amino acids long. Trimming stripped 4 bases from V and 6 bases from J, with 8 bases between. CDR3 loop: CASSSSGDTQYF. The CDR3 DNA follows: TGTGCCAGCAGCTCTTCGGGGGATACGCAGTATTTT.

Points on this clone: The junction does not match germline at one end; this may be a read error. This chain uses TRBV30 with TRBJ1-2; D possibly corresponds to TRBD1 (5 bases). From germline, CDR1 is GTSNPN and CDR2 SVGIG (reference sequence). The CDR3 has 13 amino acids. CDR3 amino acids: CARRSDSNYGYTF. CDR3 sequence (DNA): TGTGCCCGGAGAAGCGACAGTAACTATGGCTACACCTTC.